The following is a TCR beta chain sequence with its context. It has no known antigen specificity. The library was built by means of the immunoSEQ multiplex PCR assay. For the multiplex PCR, a mixture combining 60 forward primers for TCR Vbeta segments and 13 reverse primers for TCR Jbeta segments was used. A multiplex PCR assay on genomic DNA amplified the CDR3 region of rearranged TCR beta genes. Amplified TCR beta libraries were sequenced as 87-base-pair reads on the Illumina HiSeq System. The authors processed their data as follows. In a later analysis, tens of millions of unique TCR beta chains were counted across the approximately 640 repertoires, and approximately 11 million of these chains were shared by at least two donors. A nearest-neighbor algorithm error-corrected the raw reads and collapsed the reads into unique sequences, merging closely related sequences to remove PCR and sequencing errors. CDR3 sequences were aligned to IMGT reference sequences to assign V, D and J gene segments. For a sequence to be retained, at least a six-nucleotide match to both a V gene segment and a J gene segment was required. Rearrangements were called productive when the CDR3 lacked stop codons and stayed in frame with V and J; all others were non-productive. Following IMGT convention, CDR3 was defined as the stretch from the second conserved V-encoded cysteine up to the conserved J-encoded phenylalanine. The earlier analysis of about 590 of the donors excluded sequences that lacked an unambiguous match to a single V gene segment. In an earlier analysis of almost 600 of the donors, a V segment was called functional when productive rearrangements were above 56.7%, and segregating when the standard deviation between donors exceeded 5%. A statistical classification framework was built for diagnosing cytomegalovirus status from the catalog of TCR beta chain sequences. A later analysis assigned V and J genes by comparing TCR nucleotide sequences with IMGT/GENE-DB human TR gene sequences. The TCRdist pipeline was used in a later analysis to assign CDR3 sequences and most-parsimonious VDJ recombination scenarios. In a later analysis, each TCR beta chain was defined by its CDR3 amino acid sequence together with its V-gene family, and reads lacking a unique V-gene family were excluded. To address suspected cross-contamination and a sequencing artifact, a later analysis removed 450 to 700 highly shared, low-generation-probability nucleotide sequences. In a later analysis, a clonal expansion index was calculated for each public chain from normalized within-repertoire ranks of inferred template counts. In a later analysis, generation probabilities were computed using a VDJ recombination model fitted to out-of-frame rearrangements, and the results were checked against IGoR. A later analysis scored TCR-TCR, TCR-HLA and TCR-CMV co-occurrence with hypergeometric tests, applying a repertoire-size bias correction to TCR pairs. A later analysis estimated false discovery rates by permuting HLA or CMV assignments 20 times. In a later analysis, co-occurring TCRs were grouped using DBSCAN, and TCRdist sequence similarity was added for clustering within HLA-allele-positive subsets. For co-occurrence clustering, repertoires with fewer than 30,000 or more than 120,000 public chains were excluded, along with five or six repertoires with anomalous nucleotide sharing. Drawn from immuneACCESS, this table holds only the in-frame rearrangements with V and J called that TCRdb kept. Clones are partly lost; checked studies trace under half to an unresolved V gene and leave the rest unexplained. The V and J calls and the clone size are those of that table, but D and trimming were determined from the DNA. This sample's records show approximately 92,000 clones. Roughly 3.5% of the sample rests with the top ten.

From V the trimming removes 5 bases and from J it removes 2 bases, while the gene matches leave 10 bases of the junction unaccounted for. Including cysteine and phenylalanine, the CDR3 has 17 amino acids. Kept here is only the CDR3 DNA, which spans 51 bases and is read in frame from base 1. Looking up the germline V gene yields CDR1 SGHAT and CDR2 FQNNGV. This entry is derived from a study of cytomegalovirus exposure and HLA in healthy donors (dated by TCRdb to about 2017). With regard to the full study: In an earlier analysis of about 560 of the donors, around 290 Gb of sequence data and 90 million to 130 million unique TCR beta sequences from about 179 million T cells were reported. In an earlier analysis of 500 to 650 of the donors, high-throughput TCR beta sequencing was used to judge whether each TCR beta V gene segment behaved as functional or pseudogenic. On average, 235,054 unique TCR beta nucleotide sequences were sequenced per donor among about 400 genotyped donors of the cohort, with about 17% of those sequences being non-productive. HLA typing included class I and class II loci at four-digit resolution. The study combined high-throughput TCR immunosequencing, statistical association of individual TCRs with disease status, and machine learning to predict cytomegalovirus infection status. The number of donors typed differed by locus, with about 629-630 for A, B, C, DRB1 and DQB1, about 500 for DQA1, 606 for DPA1, and some 440 for DPB1. An early release that covered fewer than 800 HLA-typed donors contained around 300 gigabases of sequencing data and tens of millions of unique TCR sequences. In the later analysis, no new phenotypic data were used to find candidate immune exposures; instead, reliance was placed on TCR beta sequences and their occurrence across donors. The study used immunosequencing to profile the T cell repertoires of more than 650 subjects and linked those repertoires to cytomegalovirus serostatus. A later genetic analysis took genome-wide SNP genotypes for about 55% of the 666 donors and used that subset as a discovery cohort. The genetic ancestry cluster associated with self-reported Caucasian donors included 81% of the roughly 380 genotyped donors. A later analysis re-examined previously published TCR beta repertoires from over 500 donors and added high-resolution HLA genotyping to investigate patterns of TCR occurrence. Besides the first cohort of 666 subjects, a separate validation cohort made up of 120 or so different subjects was used. The aim of the study was to test whether cataloging public T cell receptors could identify signatures of past pathogen exposure. A handful of DR-DQ haplotypes were handled as single units for association and clustering because linkage in the cohort was strong. Every discovery cohort repertoire had been produced on one sequencing platform. Donor age, sex, ethnicity and CMV serostatus were compiled together with the repertoire data.

Study-level results and caveats: When HLA alleles, especially DR and DQ, strongly co-occurred, TCR associations were difficult to assign to individual alleles. In vitro tests confirmed that a few of the cytomegalovirus-associated TCR beta chains recognize cytomegalovirus antigens. A later analysis found that most CMV-associated TCR beta chains appeared HLA-restricted, with HLA associations seemingly driven largely by CMV exposure. Broadly in line with IMGT annotations, most TCR beta V segments showed up in productive rearrangements about 87% or about 30% of the time in an earlier analysis of around 600 of the donors. In a later genetic analysis, fewer N-insertions in productive TCRs were reported among donors in an Asian-associated ancestry cluster than the roughly 700-donor mean. The classifier was reported to diagnose cytomegalovirus status with high specificity and sensitivity in both the original and validation cohorts. According to a later analysis, TCR association rates differed among HLA loci, with DRB1 alleles showing the most associated TCRs and HLA-C alleles showing the fewest. In this cohort, only TCR beta chains were sequenced, and detectable features were limited by the absence of alpha or paired-chain data. V-gene and J-gene trimming of TCR beta chains was associated with a missense DCLRE1C variant in a later genetic analysis, and the association was replicated in an independent cohort. For the cohort, immune exposure information was limited to CMV serostatus. Because counts were too low, roughly 16 rarely observed V segments, including chromosome 9 orphons, were left out of the earlier analysis of several hundred of the donors. Sequencing depth was assumed to be roughly uniform across donors in the presence/absence analyses, though that assumption may not hold. According to a later analysis, parvovirus B19, influenza, CMV and Epstein-Barr virus appeared linked to several top co-occurrence clusters. Some IMGT-functional V segments, including TRBV6-2 and TRBV6-3, could not be told apart with the 87-base-pair reads, so those segments were excluded. A further reported finding was that TCR beta sequences accurately predicted the HLA-A and HLA-B alleles for most subjects in the first cohort. Most TCR sequences were observed very rarely across donors, whereas some public TCRs were present in many individuals. Compared with equally common non-associated chains, HLA-associated TCR beta chains in a later analysis were more clonally expanded and had lower generation probabilities. It was suggested by the authors that the approach could potentially be generalized to other disease states and immunological phenotypes. In a later analysis, 16,951 TCR beta sequences were associated with specific HLA alleles at a false discovery rate of 0.05. Linkage disequilibrium might explain the correlated functional status among segregating V segments, but an unknown experimental factor could not be excluded. A group of highly shared sequence variants was considered likely to be a technical artifact of the sequencing pipeline. Because HLA typing was unavailable for some donors at each locus, only the typed subset was used in association tests. The study gave a list of more than 150 TCR beta chains associated with cytomegalovirus.

The cohort comprised 666 healthy bone marrow donors. All cohort members were sampled while nominally healthy, although unrecorded immune exposures were likely present. The donor was CMV seronegative and belonged to the group of 352 seronegative cohort members. Every donor gave a peripheral blood sample, and the peripheral blood mononuclear cells from that sample were used for TCR beta sequencing. Genomic DNA was extracted from the blood cell samples with the Qiagen DNeasy Blood Extraction Kit. Sequencing used PBMCs. This receptor was identified in a woman in her thirties in good health and CMV-seronegative. The V gene is TRBV11-2 and the J gene is TRBJ2-2, with 8 junctional bases fitting TRBD2. The CDR3 here reads CASSQSRTSSNTGELFF. Here is the DNA: TGTGCCAGCAGCCAGAGCCGGACTAGCTCAAACACCGGGGAGCTGTTTTTT.